These T cell receptor beta chains were read from a single sample in a study of Ad26.COV2.S vaccination and SARS-CoV-2 variants. Produced via immunoSEQ multiplex PCR; TCRdb's table is partial and in-frame only. This sample has about 450,000 clones; about 88% occur once, and the top ten carry approximately 2.5%. The sample consisted of peripheral blood, taken in a trial of Ad26.COV2.S vaccine versus placebo. Receptors were obtained from a person between 18 and 65 years old who received the Ad26.COV2.S COVID-19 vaccine or a placebo. Each CDR3 is given with its conserved first and last residue. The D gene is left open where the match is weak. Clone size, where shown, is once, few, many, or a class for clones that have expanded.

D gene	clone size	CDR3 length	V gene	J gene	CDR3 DNA	CDR3 protein
TRBD1	NA	16	TRBV6-5	TRBJ1-1	TGTGCCAGCAGTTACTCAGCAACGACAGGGAGGGCTGAAGCTTTCTTT	CASSYSATTGRAEAFF
NA	NA	16	TRBV5-1	TRBJ2-3	TGCGCCAGCAGCTTGATATTAGGTACAGGGTCAGATACGCAGTATTTT	CASSLILGTGSDTQYF
TRBD2	NA	17	TRBV7-2	TRBJ2-5	TGTGCCAGCAGCCACGAGACTAGCGGGGCGTCGAGGGAGACCCAGTACTTC	CASSHETSGASRETQYF
NA	NA	13	TRBV5-6	TRBJ2-7	TGTGCCAGCAGCCCGGGGGAGATTTTCGAGCAGTACTTC	CASSPGEIFEQYF
TRBD1	NA	15	TRBV9	TRBJ1-6	TGTGCCAGCAGCGTGAGGGACAGGTTTAATTCACCCCTCCACTTT	CASSVRDRFNSPLHF
TRBD1	NA	18	TRBV5-6	TRBJ2-3	TGTGCCAGCAGCTTGGAGGTAGGGGGCCCACCGCACACAGATACGCAGTATTTT	CASSLEVGGPPHTDTQYF
NA	NA	18	TRBV4-1	TRBJ1-5	TGCGCCAGCAGCCAATTGTTCGGGGGGCGCGGTAGCAATCAGCCCCAGCATTTT	CASSQLFGGRGSNQPQHF
TRBD1	NA	15	TRBV19	TRBJ1-1	TGTGCCAGTAGTCCATGGGGGACAGGGGGCACTGAAGCTTTCTTT	CASSPWGTGGTEAFF
NA	NA	12	TRBV3-1/TRBV3-2	TRBJ2-3	TGTGCCAGCAGCCATACGGCAGAGACGCAGTATTTT	CASSHTAETQYF
NA	NA	12	TRBV6-2/TRBV6-3	TRBJ2-3	TGTGCCAGCAGTTACGCCGCAGATACGCAGTATTTT	CASSYAADTQYF
NA	NA	16	TRBV9	TRBJ2-3	TGTGCCAGCAGCGTAGGGGGTTGGACCCTAACAGATACGCAGTATTTT	CASSVGGWTLTDTQYF
NA	NA	14	TRBV7-2	TRBJ2-5	TGTGCCAGCAGCTTGCCCAGGGATGGGGGGACCCAGTACTTC	CASSLPRDGGTQYF
NA	NA	13	TRBV7-3	TRBJ2-2	TGTGCCAGCAGCTCCGGAGGCACCGGGGAGCTGTTTTTT	CASSSGGTGELFF
TRBD1	NA	17	TRBV7-9	TRBJ2-1	TGTGCCAGCAGCTTAGTCGCCATCGACAGGGCAGGCGGTGAGCAGTTCTTC	CASSLVAIDRAGGEQFF
NA	NA	15	TRBV5-1	TRBJ1-4	TGCGCCAGCAGCACAAGTACAGAACCTGGAGAAAAACTGTTTTTT	CASSTSTEPGEKLFF
TRBD2	NA	14	TRBV27	TRBJ2-7	TGTGCCAGCAGGGACCTCGAGCGGGAGAACGAGCAGTACTTC	CASRDLERENEQYF
TRBD1	NA	17	TRBV7-2	TRBJ1-2	TGTGCCAGCAGCTTAGATCCTAACCCGACAGGGGCGTATGGCTACACCTTC	CASSLDPNPTGAYGYTF
TRBD1	NA	16	TRBV28	TRBJ1-5	TGTGCCAGCAGTTGGGCGTTGGGACAGAGCAATCAGCCCCAGCATTTT	CASSWALGQSNQPQHF
NA	NA	14	TRBV4-2	TRBJ2-1	TGTGCCAGCAGCCCCTGGGACGGCGGCAATGAGCAGTTCTTC	CASSPWDGGNEQFF
NA	few	14	TRBV7-2	TRBJ1-5	TGTGCCAGCAGCTGGTGGGGAGGTAGTCAGCCCCAGCATTTT	CASSWWGGSQPQHF
NA	NA	14	TRBV5-1	TRBJ1-3	TGCGCCAGCAGCTTGGGAGCGGCTGGAAACACCATATATTTT	CASSLGAAGNTIYF
TRBD1	NA	15	TRBV3-1/TRBV3-2	TRBJ1-1	TGTGCCAGCAGCCAACGGACAGGGAGGGGCTCTGAAGCTTTCTTT	CASSQRTGRGSEAFF
TRBD1	NA	14	TRBV7-2	TRBJ1-1	TGTGCCAGCAGCTTCACAGGGGCTTACACTGAAGCTTTCTTT	CASSFTGAYTEAFF
NA	once	16	TRBV7-9	TRBJ1-3	TGTGCCAGCAGCCCCCATCGGGGGGGGGATGGAAACACCATATATTTT	CASSPHRGGDGNTIYF
TRBD1	NA	14	TRBV28	TRBJ1-2	TGTGCCAGCAACCGGTATGGGGACAGGTATGGCTACACCTTC	CASNRYGDRYGYTF
NA	NA	18	TRBV28	TRBJ2-3	TGTGCCAGCAGTTCCCTCGGGCGTCTAGCGTTAGGCACAGATACGCAGTATTTT	CASSSLGRLALGTDTQYF
NA	NA	12	TRBV2	TRBJ2-1	TGTGCCAGCAATCCCCGGTACAATGAGCAGTTCTTC	CASNPRYNEQFF
TRBD1	NA	16	TRBV5-4	TRBJ2-2	TGTGCCAGCAGCTTGGGGGGACAGGGAAACACCGGGGAGCTGTTTTTT	CASSLGGQGNTGELFF
NA	NA	14	TRBV7-9	TRBJ1-4	TGTGCCAGCAGCTTTGGTCAGGGTGGTGAAAAACTGTTTTTT	CASSFGQGGEKLFF
NA	NA	14	TRBV7-2	TRBJ2-5	TGTGCCAGCAGCTTAGGTGGTACCAGGGAGACCCAGTACTTC	CASSLGGTRETQYF
NA	NA	13	TRBV7-2	TRBJ2-5	TGTGCCAGCAGCCAACGGGCGAGGCAGACCCAGTACTTC	CASSQRARQTQYF
NA	NA	14	TRBV5-6	TRBJ2-5	TGTGCCAGCAGCTTGGCCGCCCTCGAAGAGACCCAGTACTTC	CASSLAALEETQYF
NA	NA	14	TRBV13	TRBJ1-1	TGTGCCAGCAGCTTAGAGGCAAGGAACACTGAAGCTTTCTTT	CASSLEARNTEAFF
NA	NA	15	TRBV7-9	TRBJ1-4	TGTGCCAGCAGCAAACTGGGTACAACTAATGAAAAACTGTTTTTT	CASSKLGTTNEKLFF
NA	once	15	TRBV18	TRBJ2-3	TGTGCCAGCTCACTGGACATATTCCTCACAGATACGCAGTATTTT	CASSLDIFLTDTQYF
NA	few	16	TRBV27	TRBJ2-1	TGTGCCAGCAGTCAGTTTCGGGGGATCACCTACAATGAGCAGTTCTTC	CASSQFRGITYNEQFF
TRBD1	NA	15	TRBV9	TRBJ1-2	TGTGCCAGCAGCCTCGGAGTGGGACAGGGCTATGGCTACACCTTC	CASSLGVGQGYGYTF
TRBD2	NA	15	TRBV2	TRBJ2-1	TGTGCCAGCAGTGAAGGACTAGCGGATTACAATGAGCAGTTCTTC	CASSEGLADYNEQFF
NA	NA	17	TRBV6-2/TRBV6-3	TRBJ2-7	TGTGCCAGCAGTTACACCGCCTACGATCGCCAGTTATACGAGCAGTACTTC	CASSYTAYDRQLYEQYF
NA	NA	17	TRBV19	TRBJ2-2	TGTGCCAGTAGTCCATCCTTTACAGGGGGGGTCACCGGGGAGCTGTTTTTT	CASSPSFTGGVTGELFF